The entry that follows covers one T cell receptor beta chain sequence. The antigen remains undetermined. Reverse transcribing all isolated RNA meant expressed TCRB transcripts were sequenced. Generated by immunoSEQ multiplex PCR, the TCRdb table keeps only in-frame clones and is missing some. The sample has around 150,000 clones, around 7% seen once. This sample is drawn from a study of beta chain features in type 1 diabetes. Findings and limits, study-wide: HLA effects on TCRB rearrangement stayed unresolved here.

The CDR3 totals 14 residues. V was shortened by 1 base and J by 0 bases, with 6 bases between the two germline ends. Per germline, CDR1 SGHTA and CDR2 FQGNSA. The rearrangement joins TRBV7-2 to TRBJ1-2, with D unclear. This sequence originates from a woman aged 25 to 45 in good health. Sequencing was performed on central memory CD4+ T cells from blood. The CDR3 DNA sequence: TGTGCCAGCAGCTTAGGGAGGTCTAACTATGGCTACACCTTC. It codes for CASSLGRSNYGYTF.